This TCR beta chain derives from a study of blood T cell repertoires in COVID-19 (TCRdb year 2020). Context from the whole study: Samples from collaborators originated in the United States, Italy and Spain and spanned both the acute and convalescent phases of COVID-19. The prospective study material was composed of cDNA or gDNA derived from T cells, B-cell-depleted T cells, or PBMCs. Deeply sampled blood TCRbeta repertoires from subjects exposed to, actively infected with, or recovered from COVID-19 were included in the dataset. The repertoires were released in a freely available public database meant as a resource for research on the immune response to SARS-CoV-2. Samples were obtained from the ongoing ImmuneRACE study (first 160 participants) and from over 1,000 subjects provided by 6 global collaborators. Sample metadata almost always included a de-identified subject ID, COVID-19 status, age in years and sex. Where HLA class I and class II types were available, the types were taken from metadata supplied by the sample provider, not from assay-based typing. Summary of the overall study and its limitations: How much clinical and demographic metadata was included differed by source and by participant, and the metadata was provided uncurated.

The collaborating institutions used their own protocols to collect whole blood in K2EDTA tubes. For TCRbeta analysis, collaborator samples were shipped as frozen whole blood, as isolated PBMCs, or as DNA extracted from either sample type. The CDR3 holds 15 amino acids from the cysteine to the phenylalanine. CDR3 DNA is the only sequence kept; it has 45 bases, read in frame from the first base. Trimming accounts for 3 bases at V and 0 bases at J, while the number of junction bases matched to no gene is 4. CDR1 and CDR2 (SGDLS, YYNGEE) derive from the germline V gene. As regards this clone: The target of this receptor is not known. Qualities for individual bases were not recorded, and no much larger clone is one base off.

The immunoSEQ Assay, a bias-controlled multiplex PCR, was used to amplify TCRbeta CDR3 regions from genomic DNA. Regarding the original processing steps: The number of nucleated cells in each sample was estimated from the amplification of reference gene primers within the assay. To quantify the absolute abundance of each unique TCRbeta CDR3 rearrangement, sequence reads were collapsed and filtered. Productive Simpson clonality was computed per sample as the square root of Simpson's diversity index over productive rearrangements. This immuneACCESS table, as held by TCRdb, lists in-frame sequences with V and J called but not all clones. Of the missing ones, under half trace to an unresolved V gene in checked studies; the others have no known cause. V, J and clone size were drawn from that table, and D and trimming were deduced from the DNA. For this sample there are about 220,000 clones; roughly 84% appear just once. The leading ten clones occupy about 20% of the sample.

The chain links TRBV9 with TRBJ2-3; TRBD2 lines up with 7 middle nucleotides. Sequencing was carried out using peripheral blood. This TCR derives from a man between 25 and 39 years old with active or convalescent COVID-19. This receptor has the CDR3 CASSARLASTDTQYF. The nucleotide sequence reads as follows: TGTGCCAGCAGCGCACGACTAGCTAGCACAGATACGCAGTATTTT.